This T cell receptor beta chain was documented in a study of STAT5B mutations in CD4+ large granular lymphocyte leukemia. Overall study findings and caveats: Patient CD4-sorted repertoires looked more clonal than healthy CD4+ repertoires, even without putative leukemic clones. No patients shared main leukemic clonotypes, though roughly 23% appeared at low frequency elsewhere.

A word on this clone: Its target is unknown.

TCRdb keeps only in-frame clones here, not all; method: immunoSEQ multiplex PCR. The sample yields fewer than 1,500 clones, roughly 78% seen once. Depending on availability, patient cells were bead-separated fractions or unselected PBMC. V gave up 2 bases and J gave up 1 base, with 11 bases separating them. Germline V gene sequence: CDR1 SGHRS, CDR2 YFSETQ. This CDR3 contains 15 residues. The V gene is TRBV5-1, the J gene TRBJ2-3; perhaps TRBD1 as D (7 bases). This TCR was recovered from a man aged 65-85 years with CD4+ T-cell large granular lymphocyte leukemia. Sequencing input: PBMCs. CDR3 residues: CASSFGGTGTDTQYF. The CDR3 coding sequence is TGCGCCAGCAGCTTTGGAGGGACAGGCACAGATACGCAGTATTTT.